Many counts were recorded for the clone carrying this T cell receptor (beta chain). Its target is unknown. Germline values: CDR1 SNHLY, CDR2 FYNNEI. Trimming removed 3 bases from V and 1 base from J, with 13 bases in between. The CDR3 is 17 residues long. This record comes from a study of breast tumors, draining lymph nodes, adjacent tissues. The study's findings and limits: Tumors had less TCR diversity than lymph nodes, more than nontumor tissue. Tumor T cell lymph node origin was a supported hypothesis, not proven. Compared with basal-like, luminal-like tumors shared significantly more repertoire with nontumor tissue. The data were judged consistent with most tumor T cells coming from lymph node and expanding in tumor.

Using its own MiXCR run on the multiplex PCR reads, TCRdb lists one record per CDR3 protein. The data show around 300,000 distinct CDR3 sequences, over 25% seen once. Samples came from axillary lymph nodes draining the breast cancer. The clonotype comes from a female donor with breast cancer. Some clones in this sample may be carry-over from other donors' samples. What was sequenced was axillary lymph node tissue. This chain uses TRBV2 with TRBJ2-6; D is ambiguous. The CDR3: CASSDERVPSGANVLTF. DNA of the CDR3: TGTGCCAGCAGTGATGAACGAGTTCCGTCTGGGGCCAACGTCCTGACTTTC.